These T cell receptor beta chains were read from a single sample in a study of blood T cell repertoires in COVID-19. Assay used: immunoSEQ multiplex PCR; TCRdb lists only in-frame clones, some missing. The sample contains 65,000 to 90,000 clones, approximately 88% of which appear only once. Source material: peripheral blood. The receptor set was obtained from a woman at least 80 years old with acute or convalescent COVID-19. The CDR3 runs from the conserved cysteine through the conserved F or W.

>TRBV7-2
CASSSPTGGTITDTQYF
>TRBV7-8
CASSWDRNTEAFF
>TRBV5-4
CASSEPGLAGGGYEQYF
>TRBV6-5
CASSYSGRSGSTEAFF
>TRBV5-1
CASSPRGAGGVYEQYF
>TRBV6-2/TRBV6-3
CASSPPPGSGSYEQFF
>TRBV29-1
CSVGQGNREQYF
>TRBV3-1/TRBV3-2
CASSPGEETQYF
>TRBV28
CASSPIAGVVVNEQFF
>TRBV7-2
CASSFEASDEQFF
>TRBV2
CASSEVGTSSYEQYF
>TRBV29-1
CSVHETSGSYNEQFF
>TRBV7-9
CASSHRQGAGKNIQYF
>TRBV7-9
CASSLYGTDTQYF
>TRBV5-6
CASSLWASGRSDTQYF
>TRBV2
CASSQGLAGSTDTQYF
>TRBV6-1
CASSEIWDTHEQFF
>TRBV7-2
CASSALRGEQFF
>TRBV18
CASSPSAQRQETQYF
>TRBV6-2/TRBV6-3
CASSSKSGQGFMFSYNEQFF
>TRBV6-5
CASSLGQTNSPLHF
>TRBV9
CASSVGGGAQGYTF
>TRBV7-8
CASSLGDRNQPQHF
>TRBV5-1
CASSLDRVDNSPLHF
>TRBV29-1
CSVIRDFNTEAFF
>TRBV12-3/TRBV12-4
CASSPGTLNEQYF
>TRBV19
CASSIAASGSPQFF
>TRBV6-1
CASSGPSGRDTGELFF
>TRBV9
CASRPVGQGQETQYF
>TRBV7-2
CASSSGLAGWIGETQYF
>TRBV7-8
CASSNRGSSYEQYF
>TRBV27
CASSPLSGTGGTEAFF
>TRBV6-5
CASRYRDSNTGELFF
>TRBV5-1
CASSLIGRENTQYF